This is a list of T cell receptor beta chains from one sample in a study of blood T cell repertoires in COVID-19. Clones were sequenced by immunoSEQ multiplex PCR, and TCRdb holds only the in-frame ones, with some missing. The sample records 100,000 to 150,000 clones, around 88% being singletons. The specimen sequenced was peripheral blood. These TCRs come from a man in his fifties or sixties with acute or convalescent COVID-19. CDR3s leave out the opening cysteine and the closing phenylalanine or tryptophan.

TRBJ1-1 | TRBV10-2 | ASSGGEVPVSEAF
TRBJ2-7 | TRBV13 | ASSPRAGGGYEQY
TRBJ1-4 | TRBV9 | ASRGTGGEEKLF
TRBJ2-3 | TRBV5-4 | ASSWDSSTDTQY
TRBJ1-1 | TRBV14 | ASRMQGVRGEAF
TRBJ2-7 | TRBV10-3 | AISESQRGGSYEQY
TRBJ2-1 | TRBV5-1 | ASRTDRHNEQF
TRBJ1-2 | TRBV5-1 | ASSPDMYYGYT
TRBJ1-1 | TRBV30 | AWEGNGYTEAF
TRBJ1-5 | TRBV5-1 | ASSFGVGINQPQH
TRBJ2-2 | TRBV5-1 | ASSLVFSGSPTGELF
TRBJ1-1 | TRBV10-2 | ASMREDTEAF
TRBJ1-1 | TRBV5-1 | ASSLRQGSTEAF
TRBJ2-1 | TRBV21-1 | ASPFDSHLNNEQF
TRBJ1-4 | TRBV4-1 | ASSQDRYDRGYEKLF
TRBJ2-1 | TRBV15 | ATSRDWGLVNEQF
TRBJ2-7 | TRBV18 | ASSPPGKAGIYEQY
TRBJ1-1 | TRBV29-1 | SVEDPWGGEAF
TRBJ1-1 | TRBV5-8 | ASSLSRSGTEAF
TRBJ2-1 | TRBV19 | ASRTDRGSSGRVNEQF
TRBJ2-3 | TRBV29-1 | SVESQGLATNTDTQY
TRBJ2-6 | TRBV3-1/TRBV3-2 | ASSQSVPGANVLT
TRBJ1-3 | TRBV5-1 | ASSPGDTIY
TRBJ1-1 | TRBV3-1/TRBV3-2 | ASSRRGQGTEAF
TRBJ2-3 | TRBV4-1 | ASSQESGAGDTQY
TRBJ1-2 | TRBV28 | ASSWAGYGYT
TRBJ1-2 | TRBV14 | ASSQTEDGAY
TRBJ1-5 | TRBV7-9 | ASSLDGNQPQH
TRBJ1-2 | TRBV20-1 | SANYYGYT
TRBJ1-4 | TRBV5-1 | ASSLEPQGAREKLF
TRBJ1-2 | TRBV9 | ASSFSEGYT
TRBJ1-5 | TRBV28 | ASRLGQGISQPQH
TRBJ1-2 | TRBV5-1 | ASSSGQQGGYT
TRBJ2-6 | TRBV24-1 | ATEQVTSSGANVLT
TRBJ1-2 | TRBV27 | ATRIGTGYGYT
TRBJ1-5 | TRBV7-9 | ASSFGTGEQPQH
TRBJ2-3 | TRBV27 | ASSFRRTSGRVGTDTQY
TRBJ1-2 | TRBV21-1 | ASRKGDRVNYGYT
TRBJ1-1 | TRBV2 | ASRGANTEAF
TRBJ2-2 | TRBV6-4 | ASSNPTSGRNTGELF
TRBJ1-2 | TRBV29-1 | SVVTGFYGYT
TRBJ2-1 | TRBV18 | ASSSAGTGGWNEQF
TRBJ2-1 | TRBV20-1 | SASMAGQGHNEQF
TRBJ1-2 | TRBV3-1/TRBV3-2 | ASSSRSRGCT
TRBJ1-2 | TRBV6-1 | ASSEAGLGEGGYT
TRBJ1-1 | TRBV27 | ASRPAGQGGTEAF
TRBJ2-7 | TRBV5-4 | ASSMGLVVANEQY
TRBJ1-4 | TRBV5-1 | ASSSWDRGFEKLF
TRBJ1-1 | TRBV28 | ASNGQGGGNTEAF
TRBJ2-2 | TRBV11-2 | ASSLRASGYINTGELF
TRBJ2-7 | TRBV5-1 | ASSLTGTSRNYEQY